The source of this T cell receptor beta chain is a study of PD-L1 blockade in urothelial cancer (dated by TCRdb to the late 2010s). Regarding the study in general: All patients started therapy at some point between 2014 and 2016 and received atezolizumab 1,200 mg intravenously every 3 weeks. Blood samples were analyzed at 3 weeks after treatment start (second dose) and at 6 weeks after treatment start. In the same patients, pretreatment tumors underwent whole exome sequencing and RNA sequencing in addition to TCR sequencing. About 85% of the 29 patients were males with bladder-origin urothelial cancer, and about two thirds of the roughly 30 reported a prior smoking history. An ECOG performance status of 0 or 1 was recorded for the patients, and 0 to 3 prior chemotherapy regimens had been received by the patients. Blood samples gave a median of about 150,000 T cells and tens of thousands of unique TCRs, with a median clonality of approximately 0.08. Pretreatment tumor samples and matched peripheral blood, collected serially before and after atezolizumab treatment, underwent TCR sequencing. An exploratory multi-omic analysis was conducted of the somatic, immune and clinical correlates of response to PD-L1 blockade with atezolizumab in urothelial cancer. Progression-free survival longer than 6 months counted as durable clinical benefit, and TCR features were additionally tested against both progression-free and overall survival. Under ten patients achieved durable clinical benefit and approximately 20 did not. Pretreatment blood TCR-seq was available for under 35 patients, at least one posttreatment blood collection was obtained for around 24 patients, and tumor TCR-seq was available for around 24 patients.

Cut back by 5 bases and 5 bases, the V and J ends lie 18 bases apart. The CDR3 runs 15 residues from the cysteine to the phenylalanine. Solely the CDR3 DNA is kept, with 45 bases framed from the first base. CDR1 and CDR2 (SGHAT, FQNNGV) derive from the germline V gene. About this clone: The antigen it recognizes is unknown. Per-nucleotide qualities are absent, and no much larger clonotype sits a single base away.

To estimate absolute template abundance from read counts, synthetic TCR analog templates were spiked into each PCR. The immunoSEQ assay was used to amplify TCRbeta CDR3 regions from genomic DNA with bias-controlled V and J gene primers. Sequencing of rearranged TCRbeta segments was done at approximately 20X coverage. In the source study's methods: Clustering was used to correct sequencing errors, and CDR3s were annotated against IMGT to assign V, D and J genes. Only productive TCRbeta rearrangements were used in downstream analyses, excluding out-of-frame or stop-codon sequences. Clonality was calculated as one minus the Shannon entropy normalized by the log of the number of unique productive sequences. Clones differing between time points or between blood and tumor were identified using Fisher's exact test with Benjamini-Hochberg correction, with an adjusted p below 0.01 applied as the threshold. TCRdb's version of the immuneACCESS table is confined to in-frame rearrangements and falls short of the full clone set. An unresolved V gene accounts for under half of the shortfall where checked; the remainder is of unknown origin. That table gives V, J and clone size, and the DNA gave D and trimming. The sample profile shows around 120,000 clones; more than 85% of them were found once. The ten largest clones take up roughly 1.8% of the sample.

In the paper's terms, the time point label means: peripheral blood 6 weeks after treatment start. A total of 29 patients with locally advanced or metastatic urothelial carcinoma, treated at Memorial Sloan Kettering on a trial protocol, made up the cohort. Peripheral blood mononuclear cells were collected pretreatment and during treatment, with between 1 and 8 total time points per patient. The Qiagen DNeasy Blood extraction kit was used to purify genomic DNA from total PBMCs and from tumor samples. PBMCs were collected pretreatment and during treatment and were isolated and stored as previously described. The research as a whole found: Small sample size (n of about 30) and many exploratory analyses mean the results are intended to be hypothesis-generating. Patients with durable benefit showed greater expansion of tumor-associated TCR clones in peripheral blood 3 weeks after starting treatment (n ≈ 23, p = 0.022). Improved progression-free and overall survival was found to be associated with pretreatment peripheral blood TCR clonality below the median.

This sequence uses TRBV11-2 and TRBJ2-5; the D gene is perhaps TRBD2, from 5 matching bases. This TCR came from a man in his fifties or sixties with urothelial cancer. The sample consisted of PBMCs, taken around atezolizumab (anti-PD-L1) treatment. Here the CDR3 is given as CASSPYSGRGETQYF. At the DNA level, the sequence is TGTGCCAGCAGCCCTTATAGTGGGCGAGGGGAGACCCAGTACTTC.